This TCR beta chain was sequenced during a study of T cell changes during pregnancy in multiple sclerosis. Produced via immunoSEQ multiplex PCR; TCRdb's table is partial and in-frame only. The sample consists of 35,000 to 50,000 clones, roughly 90% of them appearing once. The CDR3 is made up of 15 amino acids. Germline CDR1 LGHNA, CDR2 YNFKEQ. V lost 0 bases and J lost 4; bases outside the gene matches: 0. This sequence was found in a female donor in good health, enrolled as a control in a pregnancy study. The material sequenced was peripheral blood, taken in the second trimester of pregnancy. V is TRBV4-2 and J is TRBJ2-1; TRBD2 agrees at 10 bases. In DNA form, the CDR3 reads TGTGCCAGCAGCCAAGAACTAGCGGGATACAATGAGCAGTTCTTC. Protein: CASSQELAGYNEQFF.